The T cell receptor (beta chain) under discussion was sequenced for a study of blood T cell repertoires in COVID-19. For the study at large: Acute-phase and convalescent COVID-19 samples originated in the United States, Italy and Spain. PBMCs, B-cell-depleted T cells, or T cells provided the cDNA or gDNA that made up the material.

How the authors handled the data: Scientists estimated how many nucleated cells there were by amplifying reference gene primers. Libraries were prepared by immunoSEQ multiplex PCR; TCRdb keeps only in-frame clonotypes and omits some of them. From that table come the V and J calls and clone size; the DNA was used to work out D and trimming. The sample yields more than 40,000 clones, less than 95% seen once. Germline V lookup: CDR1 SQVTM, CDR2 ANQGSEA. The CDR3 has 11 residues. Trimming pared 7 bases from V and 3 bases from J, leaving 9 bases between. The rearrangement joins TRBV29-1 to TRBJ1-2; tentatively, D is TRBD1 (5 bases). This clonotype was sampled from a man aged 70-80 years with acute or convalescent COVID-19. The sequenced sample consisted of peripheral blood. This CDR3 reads CSARDDYGYTF. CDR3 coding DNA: TGCAGCGCCAGGGATGACTATGGCTACACCTTC.